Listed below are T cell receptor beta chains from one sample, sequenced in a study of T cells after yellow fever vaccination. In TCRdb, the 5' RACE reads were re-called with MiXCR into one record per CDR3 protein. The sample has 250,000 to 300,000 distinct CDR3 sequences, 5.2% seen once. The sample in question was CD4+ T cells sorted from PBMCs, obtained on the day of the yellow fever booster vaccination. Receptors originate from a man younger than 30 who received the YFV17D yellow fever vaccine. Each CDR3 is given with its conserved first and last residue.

CDR3aa: CASSQTYPQVLVGYGYTF; v_gene: TRBV4-1; j_gene: TRBJ1-2; len: 18
CDR3aa: CASSLEGFAKTGYTF; v_gene: TRBV7-6; j_gene: TRBJ1-2; len: 15
CDR3aa: CASSDAGPPNTGELFF; v_gene: TRBV6-4; j_gene: TRBJ2-2; len: 16
CDR3aa: CSARDLRGGQLNTEAFF; v_gene: TRBV20-1; j_gene: TRBJ1-1; len: 17
CDR3aa: CSATRYSGSVAFF; v_gene: TRBV20-1; j_gene: TRBJ1-1; len: 13
CDR3aa: CASSPNRVRISGANVLTF; v_gene: TRBV18; j_gene: TRBJ2-6; len: 18
CDR3aa: CRAKGGQGDYGYTF; v_gene: TRBV20-1; j_gene: TRBJ1-2; len: 14
CDR3aa: CASSQGAAPFAYNEQFF; v_gene: TRBV4-3; j_gene: TRBJ2-1; len: 17
CDR3aa: CASTRVAGVRDTQYF; v_gene: TRBV4-3; j_gene: TRBJ2-3; len: 15
CDR3aa: CASSRPLAGVETQYF; v_gene: TRBV7-2; j_gene: TRBJ2-5; len: 15
CDR3aa: CASSSRGGPLAYRYTF; v_gene: TRBV7-2; j_gene: TRBJ1-2; len: 16
CDR3aa: CASRRDSYNSPLHF; v_gene: TRBV4-3; j_gene: TRBJ1-6; len: 14
CDR3aa: CASSHSKGDLGPQHF; v_gene: TRBV4-1; j_gene: TRBJ1-5; len: 15
CDR3aa: CASSPTLTGYQFSYTEAFF; v_gene: TRBV4-1; j_gene: TRBJ1-1; len: 19
CDR3aa: CASRDLQGSEAFF; v_gene: TRBV19; j_gene: TRBJ1-1; len: 13
CDR3aa: CASSLDPGLATDTQYF; v_gene: TRBV5-1; j_gene: TRBJ2-3; len: 16
CDR3aa: CASSITGGSYEQYF; v_gene: TRBV5-1; j_gene: TRBJ2-7; len: 14
CDR3aa: CASSFGRATTEAFF; v_gene: TRBV5-6; j_gene: TRBJ1-1; len: 14
CDR3aa: CSARFAGGSYNEQFF; v_gene: TRBV20-1; j_gene: TRBJ2-1; len: 15
CDR3aa: CSAHQLTRGTDTQYF; v_gene: TRBV20-1; j_gene: TRBJ2-3; len: 15
CDR3aa: CASSLALRETQYF; v_gene: TRBV7-2; j_gene: TRBJ2-5; len: 13
CDR3aa: CASSPRPREQETQYF; v_gene: TRBV5-1; j_gene: TRBJ2-5; len: 15
CDR3aa: CASSQDTNKRVETQYF; v_gene: TRBV4-3; j_gene: TRBJ2-5; len: 16